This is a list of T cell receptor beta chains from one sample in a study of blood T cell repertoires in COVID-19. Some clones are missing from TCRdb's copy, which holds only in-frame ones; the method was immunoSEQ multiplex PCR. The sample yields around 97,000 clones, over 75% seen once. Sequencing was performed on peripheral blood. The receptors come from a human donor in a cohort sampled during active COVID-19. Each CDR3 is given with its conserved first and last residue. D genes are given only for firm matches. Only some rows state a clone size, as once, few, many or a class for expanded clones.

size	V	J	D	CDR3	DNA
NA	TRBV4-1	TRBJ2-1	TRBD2	CASSREDRGVSEQFF	TGCGCCAGCAGCCGGGAGGACCGGGGGGTAAGTGAGCAGTTCTTC
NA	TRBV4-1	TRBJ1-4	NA	CASSLFPGDLREKLFF	TGCGCCAGCAGCCTTTTCCCAGGGGATCTACGGGAAAAACTGTTTTTT
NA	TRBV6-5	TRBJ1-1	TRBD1	CASSRDRGAEAFF	TGTGCCAGCAGTAGGGACAGGGGGGCTGAAGCTTTCTTT
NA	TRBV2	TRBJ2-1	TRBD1	CASRDEGANEQFF	TGTGCCAGCAGGGACGAGGGGGCCAATGAGCAGTTCTTC
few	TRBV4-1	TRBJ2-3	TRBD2	CASSQEELAGVTDTQYF	TGCGCCAGCAGCCAAGAGGAACTAGCGGGAGTAACAGATACGCAGTATTTT
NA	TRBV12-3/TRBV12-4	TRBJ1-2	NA	CASSFGPNYGYTF	TGTGCCAGCAGTTTCGGTCCTAACTATGGCTACACCTTC
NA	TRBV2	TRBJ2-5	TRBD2	CASSESGGRETQYF	TGTGCCAGCAGTGAATCGGGGGGAAGGGAGACCCAGTACTTC
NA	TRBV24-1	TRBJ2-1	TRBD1	CATSAQDRGTYNEQFF	TGTGCCACCAGTGCTCAGGACAGGGGAACCTACAATGAGCAGTTCTTC
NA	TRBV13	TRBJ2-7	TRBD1	CASSLGQGERYEQYF	TGTGCCAGCAGCCTCGGACAGGGAGAAAGATACGAGCAGTACTTC
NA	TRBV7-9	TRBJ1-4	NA	CASSALVSVFNEKLFF	TGTGCCAGCAGCGCCCTAGTTTCAGTGTTTAATGAAAAACTGTTTTTT
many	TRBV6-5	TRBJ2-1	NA	CASSATGPPQFF	TGTGCCAGCAGCGCCACAGGTCCGCCGCAGTTCTTC
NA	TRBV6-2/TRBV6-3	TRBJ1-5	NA	CASSSQGPQPQHF	TGTGCCAGCAGTTCACAGGGTCCTCAGCCCCAGCATTTT
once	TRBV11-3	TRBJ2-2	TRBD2	CASSLGRAGGGELFF	TGTGCCAGCAGCTTAGGTAGGGCGGGAGGCGGGGAGCTGTTTTTT
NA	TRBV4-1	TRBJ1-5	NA	CASSQEPGLLNQPQHF	TGCGCCAGCAGCCAAGAGCCAGGGCTCCTAAATCAGCCCCAGCATTTT
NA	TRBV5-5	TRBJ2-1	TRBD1	CASSPTLGTGGRLGFF	TGTGCCAGCAGCCCAACACTCGGGACAGGGGGTCGGTTAGGATTCTTC
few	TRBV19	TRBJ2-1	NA	CASSIVNNEQFF	TGTGCCAGTAGTATAGTAAACAATGAGCAGTTCTTC
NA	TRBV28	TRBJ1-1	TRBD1	CASSRQGPSIEAFF	TGTGCCAGCTCCCGACAGGGGCCTAGTATTGAAGCTTTCTTT
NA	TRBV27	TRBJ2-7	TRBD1	CASSLSSGTGRYEQYF	TGTGCCAGCAGTTTATCGTCCGGGACAGGGAGGTACGAGCAGTACTTC
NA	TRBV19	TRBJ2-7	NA	CASSIGTAYEQYF	TGTGCCAGTAGTATAGGGACAGCCTACGAGCAGTACTTC
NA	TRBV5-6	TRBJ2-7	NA	CASSLRWRPPAQYF	TGTGCCAGCAGCTTGCGTTGGCGGCCACCCGCTCAGTACTTC
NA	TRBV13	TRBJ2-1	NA	CASSLGQGAYNEQFF	TGTGCCAGCAGCTTAGGACAGGGAGCCTACAATGAGCAGTTCTTC
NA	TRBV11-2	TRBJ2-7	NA	CASSLVGDIQYF	TGCGCCAGCAGCTTAGTGGGAGATATCCAGTACTTC
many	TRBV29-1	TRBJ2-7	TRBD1	CSVLSSGTGGFEQYF	TGCAGCGTTTTAAGTAGCGGGACAGGGGGCTTCGAGCAGTACTTC